This T cell receptor (beta chain) was captured in a study of shared clonotypes between healthy human individuals. V trimming: 3 bases; J trimming: 3 bases; junction bases outside the gene matches: 7. The germline gives CDR1 ENHRY, CDR2 SYGVKD. This CDR3 spans 15 amino acids. The repertoire was sequenced with immunoSEQ multiplex PCR; TCRdb's copy has only in-frame clones and lacks some. This sample has some 1,400,000 clones, with approximately 97% found just once. The receptor comes from a man under 40 in good health. The V call is TRBV10-3, the J call TRBJ2-7, with TRBD1 matching 8 bases. The sequenced sample consisted of naive CD4+ T cells sorted from blood. As for subset: CD45RA+ positively selected. CDR3 coding DNA: TGTGCCATCAGTGATTGGACAGGGATCGGCTACGAGCAGTACTTC. Translated: CAISDWTGIGYEQYF.